This TCR beta chain was observed in a study of blood T cell repertoires in COVID-19 (dated by TCRdb to the early 2020s). In terms of the full investigation: Collaborator samples came from the United States, Italy and Spain and covered acute and convalescent phases of COVID-19. The repertoires were released in a freely available public database intended as a resource for research on the immune response to SARS-CoV-2. The samples were drawn from the first 160 participants of the ongoing ImmuneRACE study and from 1,254 subjects provided by 6 global collaborators. Sample metadata almost always included a de-identified subject ID, COVID-19 status, age in years and sex. The dataset comprised deeply sampled blood TCRbeta repertoires from subjects exposed to, actively infected with, or recovered from COVID-19. The prospective study material was composed of cDNA or gDNA derived from T cells, B-cell-depleted T cells, or PBMCs. Where available, HLA class I and class II types were taken from metadata supplied by the sample provider and were not determined by assay-based typing.

Participants in the prospective study were aged roughly 18 to 100 years, lived in about two dozen United States geographic areas, and enrolled through a virtual design. In the prospective study, participants were assigned to cohorts based on the clinical history participants reported in a screening survey and a study questionnaire. In the prospective study, mobile phlebotomists collected whole blood, serum and a nasopharyngeal or oropharyngeal swab from each participant. Participants in the prospective study had the option to provide additional blood draws and questionnaires over a roughly two-month period. Before DNA extraction, blood samples from the prospective study were shipped at room temperature or frozen. General study outcomes and caveats: How much clinical and demographic metadata was included differed by source and by participant, and the metadata was provided uncurated.

A word on this clone: The antigen this receptor binds is unknown. The record has no base qualities; no much larger clone is one base away.

The CDR3 goes from the cysteine to the phenylalanine over 18 residues. The entry retains the CDR3 DNA only, 54 bases that are in frame from base 1. TCRbeta CDR3 regions were amplified from genomic DNA by means of the immunoSEQ Assay, a bias-controlled multiplex PCR. The authors' pipeline ran thus. Nucleated cell counts per sample were estimated from amplification of reference gene primers within the assay. To quantify the absolute abundance of each unique TCRbeta CDR3 rearrangement, sequence reads were collapsed and filtered. For each sample, productive Simpson clonality was calculated by taking the square root of Simpson's diversity index across productive rearrangements. The table comes from immuneACCESS by way of TCRdb, which keeps in-frame sequences with V and J called. Part of the clones is missing from these tables; in studies checked, under half for an unresolved V gene and the rest for unknown reasons. Clone size and the V and J calls come from that table; the DNA yielded D and trimming. The sample records fewer than 200,000 clones, over 70% of which are singletons. The ten largest clones represent 5.6% of the sample.

Here the chain combines TRBV12-2 and TRBJ2-1; the D segment call TRBD2 is taken from the table without a DNA check. TRBV12-2 is deemed a pseudogene. Sequenced sample: PBMCs or T cells enriched from blood (not recorded which). The clonotype was recovered from a woman in her forties with acute COVID-19. The bases are TGTGCAAGTCGCTTAGCAACGGGACTAGCGGGAGTCGACAATGAGCAGTTCTTC. It specifies CASRLATGLAGVDNEQFF.